This T cell receptor (beta chain) was sequenced in a study of blood T cells in healthy people across ages. The J segment lost 12 bases and the V segment lost 4 bases, leaving 11 bases of the junction unmatched. This CDR3 contains 13 residues. A second PCR, run for about 7 to 11 cycles, used a sample-barcoded 5' primer plus a J-beta primer mix. A single record per CDR3 protein comes from TCRdb applying MiXCR to the 5' RACE reads. Of 850,000 to 1,300,000 distinct CDR3 sequences in the sample, 35% to 50% were seen once. Sequencing used blood. The J gene is TRBJ1-2, the V gene TRBV12-3 or TRBV12-4, with TRBD1 matching 7 bases. This sequence was found in a woman aged 60-70 years in good health. The CDR3 here is CASSSGEGASNTF. CDR3 nucleotides: TGTGCCAGCAGTTCCGGCGAGGGGGCGAGCAACACCTTC.